The source of this T cell receptor beta chain is a study of T cells in localized non-small cell lung cancer. Study observations and caveats: There were a median around 59 of the top 100 tumor clones appearing in adjacent lung. Because only a single region of the tumor was sequenced, heterogeneity remains possible. The greatest T cell clonality was found in uninvolved adjacent lung (higher than in tumor).

About this clone itself: Its antigen is still unknown.

CDR1 is SEHNR, CDR2 FQNEAQ, per germline (reference sequence). The V end was cut by 4 bases, the J end by 7 bases, with 14 bases between. The CDR3 totals 13 residues. This table comes from immunoSEQ multiplex PCR, and its TCRdb copy is limited to in-frame clones, with some not included. The sample includes 65,000 to 90,000 clones, around three quarters seen only once; the top ten take roughly 21%. The chain combines TRBV7-9 with TRBJ2-7; tentative D call: TRBD2 (5 bases). This clonotype was obtained from a man aged 40-75 years with stage II squamous cell lung carcinoma. Here the sequenced sample was PBMCs, taken before any cancer treatment. This chain's CDR3 is CASSSAGTGEQYF. CDR3 bases: TGTGCCAGCAGCTCCGCAGGAACGGGGGAGCAGTACTTC.